This T cell receptor beta chain was captured in a study of TIL therapy for anti-PD-1-resistant metastatic lung cancer. Background on the study: Most patients had lung adenocarcinoma; a few tumors were EGFR-mutant, two ALK-rearranged; half smoked currently or formerly.

The immunoSEQ assay was v3. TCRdb's table, derived via immunoSEQ multiplex PCR, lists solely in-frame clones and lacks some. In the table there are 50,000 to 60,000 clones, approximately 75% of which are singletons. Time point specified: pre-treatment sample, taken before nivolumab and TIL therapy. Adults with stage 4 NSCLC were enrolled in a phase I trial. CDR3 size: 13 residues. Per the germline V gene, CDR1 is GTSNPN and CDR2 is SVGIG (reference sequence). V lost 0 bases, J lost 10 bases, and 13 bases lay in between. V is TRBV30 and J is TRBJ2-1; D is possibly TRBD1 (5 bases). The sequence was obtained from a person aged 25 to 80 with non-small cell lung cancer. Sequenced here: blood, sampled at baseline. Here the CDR3 reads CAWSVAGLSEQFF. In DNA, the CDR3 is TGTGCCTGGAGTGTTGCAGGGTTAAGCGAGCAGTTCTTC.